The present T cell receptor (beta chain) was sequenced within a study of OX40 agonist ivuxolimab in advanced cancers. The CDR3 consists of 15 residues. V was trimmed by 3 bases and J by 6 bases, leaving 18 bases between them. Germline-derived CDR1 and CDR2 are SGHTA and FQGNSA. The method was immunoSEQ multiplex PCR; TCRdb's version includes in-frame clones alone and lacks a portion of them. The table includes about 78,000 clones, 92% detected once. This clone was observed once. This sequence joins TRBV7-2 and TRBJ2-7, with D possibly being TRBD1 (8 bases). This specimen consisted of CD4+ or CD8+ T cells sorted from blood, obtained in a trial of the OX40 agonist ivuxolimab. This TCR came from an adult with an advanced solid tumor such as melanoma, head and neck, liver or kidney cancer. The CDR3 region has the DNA TGTGCCAGCAGCTTTCGCGGGGGCAGGGGGCCCGAGCAGTACTTC. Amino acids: CASSFRGGRGPEQYF.